Below, 3 T cell receptor beta chains from the same sample are listed, as sequenced in a study of CD8+ T cells in alopecia areata (dated by TCRdb to 2016 to 2019). Receptor libraries were prepared by the immunoSEQ multiplex PCR assay. RNA was extracted from all samples and reverse transcribed into cDNA, which served as template for TCR sequencing. The source is immuneACCESS, and TCRdb retained only in-frame sequences with V and J called. Part of the clones is not carried over; for the studies checked, unresolved V genes explain less than half of this, and the remainder is unexplained. The data for this sample show around 2,100 clones, each detected more than once. The top ten hold 52% of the sample. The specimen was lesional skin. The receptor set was obtained from a C3H/HeJ mouse with alopecia areata. This strain has the MHC haplotype H2-k.

This clone was picked up many times. Gene names and germline match the mouse. The CDR3 bases that were read are TGTGCTAGCAGTAGAAGGGACAGGGGGACT. Residues: CASSRRDRGT. The whole CDR3 reads CASSRRDRGTEQFF. The chain links TRBV17 to TRBJ2-1, with 11 nucleotides matching TRBD1. The CDR3 extends 4 residues past the end of the read, so its final part is completed from the germline J gene. The CDR3 loop spans 14 amino acids. The germline gives CDR1 MNHDT, CDR2 YYDKIL.

This clone has a count of ten or more. Germline and genes here are mouse. The read ends 4 residues before the CDR3 terminus; that terminus is restored from the germline J gene. The chain uses TRBV13-1 and TRBJ1-2, with TRBD1 matching over 7 bases. The CDR3 consists of 15 residues. From germline, CDR1 is NSHNY and CDR2 SYGAGN. The trim removed 1 base at V and 2 bases at J, leaving 5 bases unmatched. The CDR3 reads CASSDSHRGNSDYTF. The sequenced CDR3 bases are TGTGCCAGCAGTGATTCGCACAGGGGCAACTCC.

This clone was counted at least ten times. Gene names are mouse gene names. The sequence runs out 4 residues before the end of the CDR3; the remainder is reconstructed from the germline J gene. The chain combines TRBV13-1 with TRBJ2-5; 8 positions agree with TRBD2. V shed 2 bases and J 0 bases; nucleotides not matched to a gene: 2. CDR1 NSHNY and CDR2 SYGAGN come from the germline V gene. The CDR3 loop spans 15 amino acids. CDR3 residues: CASSEDWVNQDTQYF. The covered CDR3 bases are TGTGCCAGCAGTGAGGACTGGGTTAACCAAGAC.